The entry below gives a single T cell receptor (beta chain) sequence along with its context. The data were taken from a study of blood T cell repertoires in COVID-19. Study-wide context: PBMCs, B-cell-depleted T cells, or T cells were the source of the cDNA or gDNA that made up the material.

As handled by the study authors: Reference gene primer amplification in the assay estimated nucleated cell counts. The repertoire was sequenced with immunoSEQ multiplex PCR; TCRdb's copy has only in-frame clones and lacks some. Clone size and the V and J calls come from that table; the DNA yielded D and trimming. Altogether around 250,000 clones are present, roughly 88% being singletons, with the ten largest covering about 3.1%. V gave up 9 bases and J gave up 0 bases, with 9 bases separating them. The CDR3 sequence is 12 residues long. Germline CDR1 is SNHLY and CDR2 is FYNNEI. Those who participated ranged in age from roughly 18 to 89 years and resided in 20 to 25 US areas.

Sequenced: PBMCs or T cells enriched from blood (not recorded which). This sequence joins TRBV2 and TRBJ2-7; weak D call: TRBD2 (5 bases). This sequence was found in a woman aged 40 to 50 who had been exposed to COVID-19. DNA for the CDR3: TGTGCCAGTGGAGGTGACTCCTACGAGCAGTACTTC. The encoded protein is CASGGDSYEQYF. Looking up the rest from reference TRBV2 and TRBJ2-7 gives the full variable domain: EPEVTQTPSHQVTQMGQEVILRCVPISNHLYFYWYRQILGQKVEFLVSFYNNEISEKSEIFDDQFSVERPDGSNFTLKIRSTKLEDSAMYFCASGGDSYEQYFGPGTRLTVT.